The clone carrying this T cell receptor (beta chain) was seen a few times. The target antigen is unknown. The germline V gene has CDR1 SGDLS and CDR2 YYNGEE. J was trimmed by 0 bases and V by 4 bases; bases with no gene match: 7. CDR3 length: 15 amino acids. The data originate from a study of OX40 agonist ivuxolimab in advanced cancers. On the study more broadly: Enrolled patients in dose escalation had cancers that were hepatocellular carcinoma, melanoma, renal cell or head and neck cancer.

Blood was sampled at baseline, cycle 4 day 1, and cycle 7 day 1. Study results and caveats: Not determined was the antigen specificity of the expanded peripheral T cells.

Only in-frame clones appear in the TCRdb table, and some are missing; sequencing was by immunoSEQ multiplex PCR. The sample shows 65,000 to 80,000 clones, 89% of them seen only once. The clonotype comes from an adult with an advanced solid tumor such as melanoma, head and neck, liver or kidney cancer. This rearrangement joins TRBV9 to TRBJ2-7, with TRBD1 identical over 7 bases. The source was CD4+ or CD8+ T cells sorted from blood, collected in a trial of the OX40 agonist ivuxolimab. This CDR3 is CASSLLGTASYEQYF. CDR3 in DNA: TGTGCCAGCAGCCTTCTCGGGACAGCCTCCTACGAGCAGTACTTC.